This is a list of T cell receptor beta chains from one sample in a study of T cells in Graves' hyperthyroidism and ophthalmopathy. MiXCR was run by TCRdb on the multiplex PCR reads, yielding one entry per CDR3 protein. Of some 510,000 distinct CDR3 sequences listed, more than 20% were seen once; the top ten hold about 30%. The sequenced sample was blood. The receptors stem from a man aged 18-30 years with Graves' hyperthyroidism. Each CDR3 is given with its conserved first and last residue. A D gene is named only where the DNA matches it firmly. The size field is filled for only some rows; it gives once, few, many or a size class.

V: TRBV29-1; J: TRBJ1-1; size: few; length: 14; D: NA; DNA: TGCCTGACTGATGGGAACGGTATGAACACTGAAGCTTTCTTT; CDR3: CLTDGNGMNTEAFF
V: TRBV5-1; J: TRBJ2-7; size: many; length: 17; D: NA; DNA: TGCGCCAGCAGCACCGACGCAGGGACCCGAGGCGCCTACGAGCAGTACTTC; CDR3: CASSTDAGTRGAYEQYF
V: TRBV30; J: TRBJ1-1; size: many; length: 15; D: NA; DNA: TGTGCCTGGAGTGCACCGGGACGGCAGAACACTGAAGCTTTCTTT; CDR3: CAWSAPGRQNTEAFF
V: TRBV5-1; J: TRBJ2-2; size: many; length: 14; D: NA; DNA: TGCGCCAGCAGCTTGGGACAGATGGCCGGGGAGCTGTTTTTT; CDR3: CASSLGQMAGELFF
V: TRBV12-3/TRBV12-4; J: TRBJ2-7; size: many; length: 14; D: NA; DNA: TGTGCCAGCAGTTTAGCGGGGTTAAACTACGAGCAGTACTTC; CDR3: CASSLAGLNYEQYF
V: TRBV12-3/TRBV12-4; J: TRBJ1-1; size: many; length: 13; D: NA; DNA: TGTGCCAGCAGTCCAGTTTGGGTCACTGAAGCTTTCTTT; CDR3: CASSPVWVTEAFF
V: TRBV4-1; J: TRBJ1-1; size: many; length: 15; D: NA; DNA: TGCGCCAGCAGCCCCCTCAATGGGATCAACACTGAAGCTTTCTTT; CDR3: CASSPLNGINTEAFF
V: TRBV5-1; J: TRBJ2-7; size: many; length: 15; D: TRBD1; DNA: TGCGCCAGCAGCTTGTACGGGACAGGGCCCTACGAGCAGTACTTC; CDR3: CASSLYGTGPYEQYF
V: TRBV9; J: TRBJ1-1; size: many; length: 14; D: NA; DNA: TGTGCCAGCAGGGGGGGAGGGGCGAACACTGAAGCTTTCTTT; CDR3: CASRGGGANTEAFF
V: TRBV11-2; J: TRBJ1-1; size: many; length: 14; D: TRBD1; DNA: TGTGCCAGCAGGGAACTACAGGGGAGGACTGAAGCTTTCTTT; CDR3: CASRELQGRTEAFF
V: TRBV6-1; J: TRBJ2-7; size: few; length: 15; D: TRBD1; DNA: TGTGCCAGCAGTGACGGGGGACAGGGAACCTACGAGCAGTACTTC; CDR3: CASSDGGQGTYEQYF
V: TRBV28; J: TRBJ2-6; size: many; length: 18; D: NA; DNA: TGTGCCAGCAGTTTATATACCCCCTTAAAGGGTGGGGCCAACGTCCTGACTTTC; CDR3: CASSLYTPLKGGANVLTF
V: TRBV7-8; J: TRBJ2-2; size: NA; length: 14; D: NA; DNA: TGTGCCTGCAGCCTCGGAGCGAACACCGGGGAGCTGTTTTTT; CDR3: CACSLGANTGELFF
V: TRBV10-3; J: TRBJ1-2; size: many; length: 14; D: NA; DNA: TGTGCCATCAGTGATCAGGGAGGCGACTATGGCTACACCTTC; CDR3: CAISDQGGDYGYTF
V: TRBV15; J: TRBJ2-7; size: many; length: 15; D: TRBD1; DNA: TGTGCCACCAGCAGAAGAGGACAGGGGCGCAACGAGCAGTACTTC; CDR3: CATSRRGQGRNEQYF
V: TRBV20-1; J: TRBJ1-1; size: many; length: 15; D: NA; DNA: TGCAGTGCTAGAGAGCGGCGGGGGGGGAACACTGAAGCTTTCTTT; CDR3: CSARERRGGNTEAFF
V: TRBV11-2; J: TRBJ1-5; size: many; length: 17; D: NA; DNA: TGTGCCAGCAGCTTAGATCTTGTGGAATGGGGCAATCAGCCCCAGCATTTT; CDR3: CASSLDLVEWGNQPQHF
V: TRBV12-3/TRBV12-4; J: TRBJ1-3; size: many; length: 14; D: NA; DNA: TGTGCCAGCAGCCCTTTTAACTCTGGAAACACCATATATTTT; CDR3: CASSPFNSGNTIYF
V: TRBV24-1; J: TRBJ1-5; size: many; length: 14; D: NA; DNA: TGTGCCACCAGTGAGTCCGGGAACAATCAGCCCCAGCATTTT; CDR3: CATSESGNNQPQHF
V: TRBV6-1; J: TRBJ2-2; size: many; length: 14; D: NA; DNA: TGTGCCAGCAGTGACGGAGCGGACACCGGGGAGCTGTTTTTT; CDR3: CASSDGADTGELFF
V: TRBV6-1; J: TRBJ2-5; size: many; length: 14; D: NA; DNA: TGTGCCAGCAGATCGCCAGGGTACCAGGGGACCCAGTACTTC; CDR3: CASRSPGYQGTQYF
V: TRBV7-2; J: TRBJ2-5; size: NA; length: 14; D: NA; DNA: TGTGCCAGCAGCAGCGGTCCAGGAAAAGAGACCCAGTACTTC; CDR3: CASSSGPGKETQYF
V: TRBV6-5; J: TRBJ1-1; size: many; length: 14; D: NA; DNA: TGTGCCAGCAGTTACTCGATTGGGATAACGGAAGCTTTCTTT; CDR3: CASSYSIGITEAFF
V: TRBV20-1; J: TRBJ2-6; size: NA; length: 15; D: NA; DNA: TGCAGTGCTAGGGAAGTAGCTCTTGGGGCCAACGTCCTGACTTTC; CDR3: CSAREVALGANVLTF
V: TRBV12-3/TRBV12-4; J: TRBJ1-1; size: many; length: 16; D: NA; DNA: TGTGCCAGCAGTACCTTACCGGACAGACGTAACACTGAAGCTTTCTTT; CDR3: CASSTLPDRRNTEAFF
V: TRBV12-3/TRBV12-4; J: TRBJ1-3; size: many; length: 17; D: TRBD1; DNA: TGTGCCAGCAGTTTAATAGGAAGGTACAGGGGTGGAAACACCATATATTTT; CDR3: CASSLIGRYRGGNTIYF
V: TRBV20-1; J: TRBJ2-5; size: NA; length: 13; D: NA; DNA: TGCAGTGCTAGGCGGGGCGGCCAAGAGACCCAGTACTTC; CDR3: CSARRGGQETQYF
V: TRBV9; J: TRBJ1-2; size: many; length: 14; D: NA; DNA: TGTGCCAGCAGCGTAGAAGGTAGTAACTATGGCTACACCTTC; CDR3: CASSVEGSNYGYTF
V: TRBV7-8; J: TRBJ2-2; size: many; length: 12; D: TRBD2; DNA: TGTGCCGGGGCGGGGGGGCCCGGGGAGCTGTTTTTT; CDR3: CAGAGGPGELFF
V: TRBV5-1; J: TRBJ1-2; size: NA; length: 15; D: NA; DNA: TGCGCCAGCAGCCCCCTCGGGGATCCTAACTATGGCTACACCTTC; CDR3: CASSPLGDPNYGYTF
V: TRBV6-2/TRBV6-3; J: TRBJ1-2; size: large; length: 15; D: NA; DNA: TGTGCCAGCAGTTATGTCGTCGACAGTCCTTATGGCTACACCTTC; CDR3: CASSYVVDSPYGYTF
V: TRBV5-1; J: TRBJ2-2; size: NA; length: 15; D: NA; DNA: TGCGCCAGCACCAAAGGGAGCTCGAACACCGGGGAGCTGTTTTTT; CDR3: CASTKGSSNTGELFF
V: TRBV6-1; J: TRBJ2-2; size: many; length: 13; D: NA; DNA: TGTGCCAGCTCCGCTAACAGGGCCGGGGAGCTGTTTTTT; CDR3: CASSANRAGELFF
V: TRBV30; J: TRBJ1-5; size: NA; length: 15; D: TRBD1; DNA: TGTGCCTGGAGCCCTCCGGGACAGGGGAATCAGCCCCAGCATTTT; CDR3: CAWSPPGQGNQPQHF
V: TRBV6-5; J: TRBJ1-2; size: many; length: 15; D: TRBD1; DNA: TGTGCCAGTTTCTCCAACCGGGACAGGGCAGGAGGCTACACCTTC; CDR3: CASFSNRDRAGGYTF
V: TRBV12-3/TRBV12-4; J: TRBJ1-1; size: NA; length: 12; D: NA; DNA: TGTGCCAGCTCACAGGGCTGCACCGAAGCTTTCTTT; CDR3: CASSQGCTEAFF
V: TRBV5-1; J: TRBJ1-6; size: few; length: 14; D: NA; DNA: TGCGCCAGCAGCTGGAAGGGGCCGGATTCACCCCTCCACTTT; CDR3: CASSWKGPDSPLHF
V: TRBV2; J: TRBJ1-2; size: NA; length: 14; D: NA; DNA: TGTGCCAGCAGTGAGAACAACAAAGAGGGAGGCTACAGCTTC; CDR3: CASSENNKEGGYSF
V: TRBV20-1; J: TRBJ2-4; size: many; length: 15; D: TRBD1; DNA: TGCAGTGCTAGAGACCCTGGGACAGTCAAAAACATTCAGTACTTC; CDR3: CSARDPGTVKNIQYF
V: TRBV15; J: TRBJ2-5; size: many; length: 13; D: NA; DNA: TGTGCCACCAGCACCGGGACAAAAGAGACCCAGTACTTC; CDR3: CATSTGTKETQYF
V: TRBV6-1; J: TRBJ1-1; size: many; length: 14; D: NA; DNA: TGTGCCAGCAGTGAACCCGGACCGAACACTGAAGCTTTCTTT; CDR3: CASSEPGPNTEAFF
V: TRBV9; J: TRBJ1-1; size: many; length: 13; D: NA; DNA: TGTGCCAGCGGGTTGGGAGCGAACACTGAAGCTTTCTTT; CDR3: CASGLGANTEAFF
V: TRBV19; J: TRBJ2-7; size: few; length: 15; D: NA; DNA: TGTGCCAGTAGTTGGAGACAAACGAGCTCCTACGAGCAGTACTTC; CDR3: CASSWRQTSSYEQYF